This TCR beta chain was captured by sequencing in a study of T cell clones after liver transplantation. The protocol was immunoSEQ multiplex PCR, while the TCRdb copy is restricted to in-frame clones and leaves out a portion. Of around 100,000 clones listed, around 84% are singletons. CDR3 length: 15 residues. Deletions cut 4 bases from V and 0 bases from J, with 10 bases between. The germline CDR1 and CDR2 sequences are MNHEY and SVGAGI. The sample in question was CD4+ T cells from blood, obtained approximately 50 months after liver transplant. The clonotype comes from a human patient who received a liver transplant. Part of the T cells may come from the graft donor. This rearrangement joins TRBV6-5 to TRBJ1-3; the D is unclear. The CDR3 loop is CASSSRATSGNTIYF. CDR3 in DNA: TGTGCCAGCAGTTCCAGAGCCACCTCTGGAAACACCATATATTTT.